The present T cell receptor (beta chain) was sequenced within a study of T cells after yellow fever vaccination. It was through 5'RACE template switching that TCR cDNA was made, with a universal primer site and UMIs added. TCRdb re-analysed the 5' RACE reads in MiXCR, keeping a single row per CDR3 protein. The table has about 260,000 distinct CDR3 sequences, roughly 4.8% seen once. As to this clonotype: Its antigen remains unknown.

Study conclusions and caveats: Only a minor proportion of clonotypes was detected across both CD4 and CD8 compartments. It was the secondary response that reached its peak faster, day 5 versus 15, but it was weaker. Booster samples showed a return of most primary-vaccination clones (roughly 95% CD4, 88% CD8).

The V and J ends lost 6 bases and 4 bases respectively, with 15 bases between them. The CDR3 loop spans 14 amino acids. This chain joins TRBV12-3 or TRBV12-4 and TRBJ1-2; a weak D match, TRBD1 (5 bases). The receptor's source is a man younger than 35 who received the YFV17D yellow fever vaccine. Sequencing used CD4+ T cells sorted from PBMCs, obtained on the day of the yellow fever booster vaccination. Written as DNA, the CDR3 is TGTGCCAGCAGGGAGGCAGGGAGGGGCTATGGCTACACCTTC. Translating gives CASREAGRGYGYTF.